These T cell receptor beta chains were read from a single sample in a study of T cell repertoires in cytomegalovirus infection. Which antigens these TCRs recognize remains unknown. TCRdb passed the reads through MiXCR, listing each CDR3 protein once. The data show nearly 700,000 distinct CDR3 sequences, around 32% seen once. Sample: cultured PBMCs, taken from culture after CMV antigen stimulation. These receptors came from a human donor in good health (CMV status not recorded). Some clones in this sample may be carry-over from other donors' samples. Each CDR3 is given with its conserved first and last residue. D genes are given only for firm matches. Clone size appears in some rows only: once, few, many, or a class for an expanded clone.

CDR3: CSARGGRSLHEQYF; DNA: TGCAGCGCCCGAGGCGGCAGGTCTCTCCACGAGCAGTACTTC; size: NA; V: TRBV29-1; D: NA; J: TRBJ2-7
CDR3: CASGGPGEVGYTF; DNA: TGTGCCTCTGGGGGCCCCGGCGAAGTTGGCTACACCTTC; size: many; V: TRBV10-3; D: NA; J: TRBJ1-2
CDR3: CASSVRDFQETQYF; DNA: TGTGCCAGCAGTGTAAGGGACTTTCAAGAGACCCAGTACTTC; size: NA; V: TRBV28; D: NA; J: TRBJ2-5
CDR3: CATSGSGGTDTQYF; DNA: TGTGCCACCAGTGGAAGCGGGGGCACAGATACGCAGTATTTT; size: NA; V: TRBV24-1; D: TRBD2; J: TRBJ2-3
CDR3: CASSADRAVTNTQYF; DNA: TGTGCCAGCTCAGCCGACAGGGCTGTGACCAATACGCAGTATTTT; size: NA; V: TRBV18; D: TRBD1; J: TRBJ2-3
CDR3: CASSLVGGTSGLWEQYF; DNA: TGTGCCAGCAGCTTAGTAGGCGGGACTAGCGGGCTGTGGGAGCAGTACTTC; size: NA; V: TRBV11-2; D: TRBD2; J: TRBJ2-7
CDR3: CASSLGGGIGNQPQHF; DNA: TGTGCCAGCAGTTTAGGGGGGGGGATCGGCAATCAGCCCCAGCATTTT; size: NA; V: TRBV27; D: NA; J: TRBJ1-5
CDR3: CASPADRPPYGYTF; DNA: TGTGCCAGCCCTGCGGACAGGCCACCCTATGGCTACACCTTC; size: NA; V: TRBV2; D: TRBD1; J: TRBJ1-2
CDR3: CASSLVRTSGYNEQFF; DNA: TGTGCCAGCAGCTTAGTCCGAACTAGCGGGTACAATGAGCAGTTCTTC; size: few; V: TRBV7-2; D: TRBD2; J: TRBJ2-1
CDR3: CATRWGPSYNEQFF; DNA: TGTGCCACCCGATGGGGGCCCTCCTACAATGAGCAGTTCTTC; size: NA; V: TRBV6-5; D: NA; J: TRBJ2-1
CDR3: CASSQDYEQYF; DNA: TGTGCCAGCAGCCAGGATTACGAGCAGTACTTC; size: few; V: TRBV7-2; D: NA; J: TRBJ2-7
CDR3: CASSEEAGVEKLFF; DNA: TGTGCCAGCAGTGAAGAGGCAGGGGTTGAAAAACTGTTTTTT; size: NA; V: TRBV2; D: NA; J: TRBJ1-4
CDR3: CASSPPGQGAREQYF; DNA: TGTGCCAGCAGCCCACCGGGACAGGGGGCGCGCGAGCAGTACTTC; size: NA; V: TRBV28; D: TRBD1; J: TRBJ2-7
CDR3: CASSLGDNNEQFF; DNA: TGCGCCAGCAGCTTGGGCGATAACAATGAGCAGTTCTTC; size: few; V: TRBV5-1; D: NA; J: TRBJ2-1
CDR3: CASRGQGKLFF; DNA: TGTGCCAGCAGAGGACAGGGCAAACTGTTTTTT; size: few; V: TRBV6-1; D: TRBD1; J: TRBJ1-4
CDR3: CASRTRALNEQFF; DNA: TGTGCCAGCAGAACCCGGGCACTCAATGAGCAGTTCTTC; size: few; V: TRBV12-3/TRBV12-4; D: NA; J: TRBJ2-1